Listed below are T cell receptor beta chains from one sample, sequenced in a study of blood T cell repertoires in COVID-19. Profiled with immunoSEQ multiplex PCR; TCRdb holds only in-frame clones, not every one. The sample contains some 98,000 clones, roughly 82% of which appear only once. Sequences were obtained from peripheral blood. All receptors derive from a man aged 60 to 75 with acute or convalescent COVID-19. The CDR3 runs from the conserved cysteine through the conserved F or W. A D gene is named only where the DNA matches it firmly. Size values are once, few and many counts, or a class for expanded clones, and some rows have none.

TRBJ2-2 | TRBV2 | - | - | CASRRTDTTRRTGELFF | TGTGCCAGCAGGAGGACAGACACAACCCGAAGGACCGGGGAGCTGTTTTTT
TRBJ1-1 | TRBV5-1 | TRBD1 | - | CASSEDRGGTEAFF | TGCGCCAGCAGCGAGGACAGGGGAGGCACTGAAGCTTTCTTT
TRBJ2-3 | TRBV4-3 | - | - | CASSQDYLPPLDTQYF | TGCGCCAGCAGCCAAGATTATTTGCCACCACTGGATACGCAGTATTTT
TRBJ1-2 | TRBV5-1 | - | - | CASSRDFYGYTF | TGCGCCAGCAGCAGGGACTTCTATGGCTACACCTTC
TRBJ1-4 | TRBV2 | TRBD1 | - | CASSTGDSNEKLFF | TGTGCCAGCAGCACAGGGGATTCTAATGAAAAACTGTTTTTT
TRBJ1-1 | TRBV9 | - | - | CASSDHRERDTEAFF | TGTGCCAGCAGCGACCACAGGGAGCGCGACACTGAAGCTTTCTTT
TRBJ1-1 | TRBV10-3 | - | - | CAISEASGKNTEAFF | TGTGCCATCAGCGAGGCAAGCGGTAAGAACACTGAAGCTTTCTTT
TRBJ2-3 | TRBV5-1 | TRBD1 | - | CASSLPGQGGTDTQYF | TGCGCCAGCAGCCTCCCGGGACAGGGCGGGACAGATACGCAGTATTTT
TRBJ2-3 | TRBV5-1 | TRBD2 | once | CASSWMGLAGFTDTQYF | TGCGCCAGCAGCTGGATGGGACTAGCGGGTTTCACAGATACGCAGTATTTT
TRBJ1-1 | TRBV5-1 | - | - | CASSSGSWTEAFF | TGCGCCAGCAGCTCGGGGTCTTGGACTGAAGCTTTCTTT
TRBJ1-5 | TRBV27 | - | - | CASSLTGPTYQPQHF | TGTGCCAGCAGTCTCACAGGGCCCACCTATCAGCCCCAGCATTTT
TRBJ2-3 | TRBV18 | TRBD2 | - | CASSPPSVSGGANTQYF | TGTGCCAGCTCACCACCGTCGGTTAGCGGGGGGGCTAATACGCAGTATTTT
TRBJ1-3 | TRBV4-2 | - | - | CASSQQPTAIGNTIYF | TGTGCCAGCAGCCAACAACCGACAGCCATTGGAAACACCATATATTTT
TRBJ2-7 | TRBV19 | - | - | CASSLLIGTLNEQYF | TGTGCCAGTAGTCTCCTGATAGGGACATTGAACGAGCAGTACTTC
TRBJ1-2 | TRBV25-1 | - | - | CASSDSDGYTF | TGTGCCAGCAGTGATTCCGATGGCTACACCTTC
TRBJ1-2 | TRBV9 | - | - | CASSVGGGGYTF | TGTGCCAGCAGCGTAGGCGGCGGGGGCTACACCTTC
TRBJ2-5 | TRBV7-2 | TRBD2 | - | CASSLRSGGAYETQYF | TGTGCCAGCAGCTTGCGAAGCGGGGGGGCCTATGAGACCCAGTACTTC
TRBJ2-6 | TRBV7-9 | TRBD2 | once | CASSLSGAGANVLTF | TGTGCCAGCAGCTTAAGCGGGGCTGGGGCCAACGTCCTGACTTTC
TRBJ1-3 | TRBV7-2 | - | - | CASSFGLNTIYF | TGTGCCAGCAGCTTCGGTTTGAACACCATATATTTT
TRBJ2-2 | TRBV7-8 | - | - | CASSLFRDGRELFF | TGTGCCAGCAGCTTATTCAGGGATGGGAGGGAGCTGTTTTTT
TRBJ1-1 | TRBV19 | TRBD1 | - | CASSIETAGGEAFF | TGTGCCAGTAGTATCGAAACGGCAGGGGGAGAAGCTTTCTTT
TRBJ1-5 | TRBV19 | - | - | CASSRRQVSNQPQHF | TGTGCCAGTAGTCGCAGGCAGGTTAGCAATCAGCCCCAGCATTTT
TRBJ1-2 | TRBV6-5 | - | - | CASILTQTNYGYTF | TGTGCCAGCATCCTGACTCAGACTAACTATGGCTACACCTTC
TRBJ2-3 | TRBV25-1 | - | - | CASSPGGREYTQYF | TGTGCCAGCAGTCCGGGGGGCCGCGAATATACGCAGTATTTT
TRBJ2-5 | TRBV18 | - | - | CASSPTRQETQYF | TGTGCCAGCTCACCGACTAGACAAGAGACCCAGTACTTC
TRBJ1-2 | TRBV19 | TRBD1 | - | CASNPRGGQAYGYTF | TGTGCCAGTAACCCGAGGGGGGGACAGGCCTATGGCTACACCTTC